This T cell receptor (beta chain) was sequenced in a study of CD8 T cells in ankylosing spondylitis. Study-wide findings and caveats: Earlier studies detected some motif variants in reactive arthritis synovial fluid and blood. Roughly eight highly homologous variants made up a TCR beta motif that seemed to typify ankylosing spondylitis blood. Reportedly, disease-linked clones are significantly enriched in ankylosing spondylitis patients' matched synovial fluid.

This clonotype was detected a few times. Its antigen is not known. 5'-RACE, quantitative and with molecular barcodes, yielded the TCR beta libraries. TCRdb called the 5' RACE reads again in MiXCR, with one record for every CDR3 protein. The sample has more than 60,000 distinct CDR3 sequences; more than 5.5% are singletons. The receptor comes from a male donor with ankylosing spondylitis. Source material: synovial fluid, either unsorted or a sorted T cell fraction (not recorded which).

The CDR3 sequence: CASSAQREFADTQYF. In DNA, the CDR3 is TGTGCCAGCAGTGCCCAGCGGGAGTTCGCAGATACGCAGTATTTT. This chain uses TRBV6-1 with TRBJ2-3, with 8 bases lining up with TRBD2. V trimming: 4 bases; J trimming: 4 bases; junction bases outside the gene matches: 7. Germline values: CDR1 MNHNS, CDR2 SASEGT. The length of the CDR3 is 15 residues.